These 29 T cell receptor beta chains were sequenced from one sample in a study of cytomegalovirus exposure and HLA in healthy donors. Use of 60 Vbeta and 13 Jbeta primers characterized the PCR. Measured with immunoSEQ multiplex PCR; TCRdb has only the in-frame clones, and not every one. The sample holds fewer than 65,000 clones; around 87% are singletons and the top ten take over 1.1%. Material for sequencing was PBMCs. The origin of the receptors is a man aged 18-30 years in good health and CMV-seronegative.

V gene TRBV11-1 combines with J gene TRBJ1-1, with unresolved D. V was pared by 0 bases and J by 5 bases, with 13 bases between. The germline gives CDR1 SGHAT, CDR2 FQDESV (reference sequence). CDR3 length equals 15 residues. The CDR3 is CASSLAQQLWTEAFF. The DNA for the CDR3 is TGTGCCAGCAGCTTAGCTCAACAGCTGTGGACTGAAGCTTTCTTT.

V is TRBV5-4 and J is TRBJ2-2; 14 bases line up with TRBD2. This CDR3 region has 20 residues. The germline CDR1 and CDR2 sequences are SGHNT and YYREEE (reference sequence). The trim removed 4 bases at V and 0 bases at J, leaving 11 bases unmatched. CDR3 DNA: TGTGCCAGCAGCGTAGGTGGGACTAGCGGGGGCATTCCGAACACCGGGGAGCTGTTTTTT. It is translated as CASSVGGTSGGIPNTGELFF. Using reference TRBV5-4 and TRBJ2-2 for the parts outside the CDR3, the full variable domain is ETGVTQSPTHLIKTRGQQVTLRCSSQSGHNTVSWYQQALGQGPQFIFQYYREEENGRGNFPPRFSGLQFPNYSSELNVNALELDDSALYLCASSVGGTSGGIPNTGELFFGEGSRLTVL.

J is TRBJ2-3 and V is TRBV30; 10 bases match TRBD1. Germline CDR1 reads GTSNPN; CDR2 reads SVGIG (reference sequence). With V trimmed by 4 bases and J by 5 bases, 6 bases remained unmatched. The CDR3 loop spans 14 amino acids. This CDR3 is CAWTDRGRVDTQYF. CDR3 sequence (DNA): TGTGCCTGGACCGACAGGGGGCGGGTAGATACGCAGTATTTT.

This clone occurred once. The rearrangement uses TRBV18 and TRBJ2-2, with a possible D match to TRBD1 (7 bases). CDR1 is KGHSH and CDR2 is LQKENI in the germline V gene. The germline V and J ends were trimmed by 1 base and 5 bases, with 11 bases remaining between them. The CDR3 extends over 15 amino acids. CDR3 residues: CASSPRQGGTGELFF. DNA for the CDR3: TGTGCCAGCTCACCACGACAGGGAGGAACCGGGGAGCTGTTTTTT.

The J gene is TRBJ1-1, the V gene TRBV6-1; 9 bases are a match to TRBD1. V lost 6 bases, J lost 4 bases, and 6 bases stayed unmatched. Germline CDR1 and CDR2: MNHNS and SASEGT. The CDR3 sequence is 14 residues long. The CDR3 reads CASRDRGLGTEAFF. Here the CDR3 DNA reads TGTGCCAGCAGGGACAGGGGATTAGGCACTGAAGCTTTCTTT.

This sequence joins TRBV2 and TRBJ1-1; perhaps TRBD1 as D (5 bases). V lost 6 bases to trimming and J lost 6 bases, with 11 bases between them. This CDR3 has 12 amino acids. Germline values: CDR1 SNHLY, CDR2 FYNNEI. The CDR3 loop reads CASSSGSPEAFF. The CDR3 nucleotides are TGTGCCAGCAGCTCAGGGTCCCCTGAAGCTTTCTTT.

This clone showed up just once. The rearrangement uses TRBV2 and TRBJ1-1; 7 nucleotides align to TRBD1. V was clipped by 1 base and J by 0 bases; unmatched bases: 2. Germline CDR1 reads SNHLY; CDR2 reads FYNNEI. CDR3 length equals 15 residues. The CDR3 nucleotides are TGTGCCAGCAGTGAAGAACAGGGGATGAACACTGAAGCTTTCTTT. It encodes CASSEEQGMNTEAFF.

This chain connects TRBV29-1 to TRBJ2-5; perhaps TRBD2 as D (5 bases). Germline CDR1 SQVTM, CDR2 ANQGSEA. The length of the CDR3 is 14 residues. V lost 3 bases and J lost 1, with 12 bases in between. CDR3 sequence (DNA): TGCAGCGTTGATGAGTGGAGCGGCCAAGAGACCCAGTACTTC. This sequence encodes CSVDEWSGQETQYF.

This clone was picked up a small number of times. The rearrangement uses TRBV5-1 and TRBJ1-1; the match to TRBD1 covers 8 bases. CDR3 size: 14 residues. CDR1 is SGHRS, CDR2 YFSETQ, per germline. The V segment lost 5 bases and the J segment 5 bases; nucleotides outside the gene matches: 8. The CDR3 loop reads CASSNGQGGTEAFF. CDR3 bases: TGCGCCAGCAGTAATGGACAGGGTGGGACTGAAGCTTTCTTT.

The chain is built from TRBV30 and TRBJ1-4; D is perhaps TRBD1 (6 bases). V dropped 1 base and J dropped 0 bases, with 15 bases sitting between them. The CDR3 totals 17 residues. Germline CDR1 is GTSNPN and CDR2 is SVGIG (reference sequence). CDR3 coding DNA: TGTGCCTGGAGTGACCCCCGGGGGGCAGCAACTAATGAAAAACTGTTTTTT. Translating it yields CAWSDPRGAATNEKLFF.

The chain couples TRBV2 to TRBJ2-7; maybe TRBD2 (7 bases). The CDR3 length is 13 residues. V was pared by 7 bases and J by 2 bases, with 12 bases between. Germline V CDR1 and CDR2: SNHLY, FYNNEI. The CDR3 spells CASTGGPPYEQYF. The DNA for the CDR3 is TGTGCCAGCACCGGGGGGCCTCCCTACGAGCAGTACTTC.

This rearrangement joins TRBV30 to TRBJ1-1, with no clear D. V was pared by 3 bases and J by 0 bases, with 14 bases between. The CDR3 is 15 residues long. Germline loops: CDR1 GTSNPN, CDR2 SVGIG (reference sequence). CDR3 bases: TGTGCCTGGAGATCCGGCAGAGGAATGAACACTGAAGCTTTCTTT. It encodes CAWRSGRGMNTEAFF.

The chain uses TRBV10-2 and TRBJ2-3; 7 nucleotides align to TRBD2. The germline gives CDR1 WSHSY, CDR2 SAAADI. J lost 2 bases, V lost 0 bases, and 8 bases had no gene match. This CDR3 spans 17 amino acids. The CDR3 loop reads CASSESWASGFTDTQYF. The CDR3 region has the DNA TGCGCCAGCAGTGAGTCGTGGGCTAGCGGATTCACAGATACGCAGTATTTT.

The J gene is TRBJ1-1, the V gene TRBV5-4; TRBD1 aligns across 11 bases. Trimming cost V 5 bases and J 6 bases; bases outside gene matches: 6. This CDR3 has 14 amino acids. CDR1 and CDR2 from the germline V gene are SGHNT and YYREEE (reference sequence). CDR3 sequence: CASRRDRGTAEAFF. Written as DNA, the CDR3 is TGTGCCAGCAGACGGGACAGGGGGACCGCTGAAGCTTTCTTT.

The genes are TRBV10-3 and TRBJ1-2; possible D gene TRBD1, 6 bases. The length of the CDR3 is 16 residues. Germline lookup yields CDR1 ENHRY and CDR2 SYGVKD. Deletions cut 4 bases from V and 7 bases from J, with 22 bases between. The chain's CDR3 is CAISAVLKGGGGGYTF. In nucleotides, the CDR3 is TGTGCCATCAGTGCAGTTCTGAAGGGGGGGGGCGGTGGCTACACCTTC.

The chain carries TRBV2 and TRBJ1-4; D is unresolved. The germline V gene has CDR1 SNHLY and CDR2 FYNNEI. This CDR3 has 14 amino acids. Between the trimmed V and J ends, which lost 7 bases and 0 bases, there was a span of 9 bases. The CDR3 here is CASIRVATNEKLFF. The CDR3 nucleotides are TGTGCCAGCATTCGGGTTGCAACTAATGAAAAACTGTTTTTT. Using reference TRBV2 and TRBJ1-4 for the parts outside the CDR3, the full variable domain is EPEVTQTPSHQVTQMGQEVILRCVPISNHLYFYWYRQILGQKVEFLVSFYNNEISEKSEIFDDQFSVERPDGSNFTLKIRSTKLEDSAMYFCASIRVATNEKLFFGSGTQLSVL.

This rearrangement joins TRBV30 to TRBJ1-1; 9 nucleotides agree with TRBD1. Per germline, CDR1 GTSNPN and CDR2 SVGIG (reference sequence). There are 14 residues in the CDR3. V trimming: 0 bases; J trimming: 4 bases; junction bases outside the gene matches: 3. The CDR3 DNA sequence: TGTGCCTGGAGTGTCGGACAGGGGCGCACTGAAGCTTTCTTT. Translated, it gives CAWSVGQGRTEAFF.

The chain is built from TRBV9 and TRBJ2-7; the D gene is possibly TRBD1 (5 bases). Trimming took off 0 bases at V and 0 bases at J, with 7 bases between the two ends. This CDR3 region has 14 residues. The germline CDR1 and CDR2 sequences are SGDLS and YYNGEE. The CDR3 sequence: CASSVEGYSYEQYF. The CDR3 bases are TGTGCCAGCAGCGTAGAGGGGTACTCCTACGAGCAGTACTTC.

CDR3 sequence (DNA): TGTGCCTGGGCAGGGGGCCAAGAGACCCAGTACTTC. Translating gives CAWAGGQETQYF. This rearrangement joins TRBV30 to TRBJ2-5; 7 positions match TRBD1. The CDR3 has 12 residues. The J segment lost 1 base and the V segment lost 5 bases, leaving 1 base of the junction unmatched. The germline V gene encodes CDR1 GTSNPN and CDR2 SVGIG (reference sequence).

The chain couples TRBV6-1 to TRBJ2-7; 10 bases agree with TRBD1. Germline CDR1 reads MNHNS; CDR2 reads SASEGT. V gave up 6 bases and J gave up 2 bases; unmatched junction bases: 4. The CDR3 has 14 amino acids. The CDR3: CASRGQGPTYEQYF. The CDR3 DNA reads TGTGCCAGCAGGGGACAGGGGCCTACCTACGAGCAGTACTTC.

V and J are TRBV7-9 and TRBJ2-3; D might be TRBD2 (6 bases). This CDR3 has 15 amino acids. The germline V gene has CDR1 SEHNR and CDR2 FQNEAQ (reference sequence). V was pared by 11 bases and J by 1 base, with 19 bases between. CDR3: CAQDAGPSGTDTQYF. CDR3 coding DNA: TGTGCCCAAGACGCGGGGCCTTCAGGCACAGATACGCAGTATTTT.

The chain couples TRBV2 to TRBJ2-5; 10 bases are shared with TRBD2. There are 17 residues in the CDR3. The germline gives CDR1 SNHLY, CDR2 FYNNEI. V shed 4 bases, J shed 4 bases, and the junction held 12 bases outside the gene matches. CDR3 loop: CASSGATGAGGRETQYF. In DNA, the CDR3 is TGTGCCAGCAGTGGAGCCACGGGAGCGGGGGGGCGAGAGACCCAGTACTTC. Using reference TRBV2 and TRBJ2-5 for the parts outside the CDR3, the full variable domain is EPEVTQTPSHQVTQMGQEVILRCVPISNHLYFYWYRQILGQKVEFLVSFYNNEISEKSEIFDDQFSVERPDGSNFTLKIRSTKLEDSAMYFCASSGATGAGGRETQYFGPGTRLLVL.

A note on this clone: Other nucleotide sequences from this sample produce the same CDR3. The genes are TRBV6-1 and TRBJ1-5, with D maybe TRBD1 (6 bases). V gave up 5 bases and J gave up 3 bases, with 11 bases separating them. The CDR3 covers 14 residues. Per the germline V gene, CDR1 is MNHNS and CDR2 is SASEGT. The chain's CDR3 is CASSRTEPNQPQHF. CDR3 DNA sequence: TGTGCCAGCAGTAGGACAGAGCCCAATCAGCCCCAGCATTTT.

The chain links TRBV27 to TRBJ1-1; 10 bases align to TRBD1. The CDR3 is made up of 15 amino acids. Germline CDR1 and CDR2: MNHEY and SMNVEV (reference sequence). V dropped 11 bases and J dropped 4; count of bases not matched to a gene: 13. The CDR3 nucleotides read TGTGCCTCCAACCCGACAGGGGGCGAGGGCACTGAAGCTTTCTTT. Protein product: CASNPTGGEGTEAFF.

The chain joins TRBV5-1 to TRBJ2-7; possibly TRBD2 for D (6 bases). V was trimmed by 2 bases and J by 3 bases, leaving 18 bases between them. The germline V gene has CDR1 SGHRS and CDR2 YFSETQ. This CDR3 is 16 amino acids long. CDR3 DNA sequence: TGCGCCAGCAGCTTCTTCACCCGGGACGGGGGCTACGAGCAGTACTTC. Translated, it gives CASSFFTRDGGYEQYF.

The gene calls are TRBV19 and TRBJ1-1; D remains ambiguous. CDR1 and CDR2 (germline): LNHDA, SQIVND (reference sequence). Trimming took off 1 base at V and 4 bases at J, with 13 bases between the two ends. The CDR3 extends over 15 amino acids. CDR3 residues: CASSIGAASLTEAFF. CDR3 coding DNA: TGTGCCAGTAGTATAGGGGCAGCCTCTCTCACTGAAGCTTTCTTT.

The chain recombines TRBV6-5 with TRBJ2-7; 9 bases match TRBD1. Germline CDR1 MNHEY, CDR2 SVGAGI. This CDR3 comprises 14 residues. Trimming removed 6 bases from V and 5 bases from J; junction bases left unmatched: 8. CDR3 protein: CASRPGQGNHEQYF. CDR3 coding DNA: TGTGCCAGCAGACCCGGACAGGGGAACCACGAGCAGTACTTC.

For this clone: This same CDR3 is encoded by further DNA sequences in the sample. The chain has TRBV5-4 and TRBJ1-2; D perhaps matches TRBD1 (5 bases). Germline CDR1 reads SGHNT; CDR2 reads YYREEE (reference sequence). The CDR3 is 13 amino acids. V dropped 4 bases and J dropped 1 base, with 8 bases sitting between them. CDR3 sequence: CASSPDSNYGYTF. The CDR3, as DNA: TGTGCCAGCAGCCCAGACAGTAACTATGGCTACACCTTC.

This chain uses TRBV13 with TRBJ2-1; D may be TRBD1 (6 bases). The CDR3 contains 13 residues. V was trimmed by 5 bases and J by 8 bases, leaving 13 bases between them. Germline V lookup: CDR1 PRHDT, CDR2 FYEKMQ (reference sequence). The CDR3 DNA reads TGTGCCAGCAGCCCTGGACAGTCATATGAGCAGTTCTTC. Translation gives CASSPGQSYEQFF.